This record concerns one TCR beta chain sequence. The antigen is not known. These data are taken from a study of CD8+ T cells in alopecia areata. Germline assignment: CDR1 LNHDA and CDR2 SQIVND (reference sequence). V was clipped by 3 bases and J by 3 bases; unmatched bases: 2. The CDR3 sequence is 14 residues long. Following extraction, RNA underwent reverse transcription to cDNA, which served as the sequencing template. The repertoire was sequenced with immunoSEQ multiplex PCR; TCRdb's copy has only in-frame clones and lacks some. Of some 150,000 clones detected, 50% to 65% appear once; the ten largest clones hold just under 20%. Findings of the study overall: Normal scalp showed lower clonality than lesional scalp, especially alopecia totalis/universalis.

This sequence joins TRBV19 and TRBJ2-5; 9 nucleotides agree with TRBD1. This clonotype was obtained from a human donor with alopecia areata. The sequencing here drew on CD8+ T cells sorted from blood, taken at week 0. The CDR3 DNA is TGTGCCAGTAGTATGACAGGGGGAAAAGAGACCCAGTACTTC. Protein: CASSMTGGKETQYF. The full variable domain, in which reference TRBV19 and TRBJ2-5 provide the parts outside the CDR3, is DGGITQSPKYLFRKEGQNVTLSCEQNLNHDAMYWYRQDPGQGLRLIYYSQIVNDFQKGDIAEGYSVSREKKESFPLTVTSAQKNPTAFYLCASSMTGGKETQYFGPGTRLLVL.